This TCR beta chain was obtained from a study of cytomegalovirus exposure and HLA in healthy donors. Points from the study as a whole: CMV serostatus was the only recorded immune exposure for donors. The majority of TCR sequences were rare, yet some public TCRs appeared in many donors. In a later analysis, CMV-associated beta chains were mostly HLA-associated, it appeared. Later analysis revealed greater clonal expansion in HLA-associated TCR beta chains than in equally common others.

With regard to this clone: Its matching antigen is unknown.

Use of 60 Vbeta and 13 Jbeta primers characterized the PCR. Clones were read by immunoSEQ multiplex PCR, and TCRdb kept only the in-frame ones, dropping some. This sample carries about 200,000 clones, with almost 0.75% going to the ten biggest clones. The CDR3 sequence is 14 residues long. Germline-derived CDR1 and CDR2 are SQVTM and ANQGSEA. Losses at the gene ends were 2 bases for V and 3 bases for J; bases not matched to a gene: 6. The source is a boy younger than 18 in good health and CMV-seronegative. The sequencing input was PBMCs. The J gene is TRBJ1-2, the V gene TRBV29-1; 7 nucleotides line up with TRBD1. CDR3 sequence (DNA): TGCAGCGTTGAACAGGGGGGAGGCGACTATGGCTACACCTTC. The encoded protein is CSVEQGGGDYGYTF. The whole variable domain, filled in from reference TRBV29-1 and TRBJ1-2, reads SAVISQKPSRDICQRGTSLTIQCQVDSQVTMMFWYRQQPGQSLTLIATANQGSEATYESGFVIDKFPISRPNLTFSTLTVSNMSPEDSSIYLCSVEQGGGDYGYTFGSGTRLTVV.